This TCR beta chain derives from a study of identifying expanded T cells in peripheral blood. Regarding the study as a whole: About 1.2 clones differed between technical replicates, versus around 15 and 18 over time. Across healthy donors, higher total template counts meant significantly greater approximately two-week count variance.

Sequenced by immunoSEQ multiplex PCR; TCRdb stores in-frame clones only, minus some. The repertoire holds some 90,000 clones, with about 90% as singletons. CDR3 length: 15 residues. Trimming removed 6 bases from V and 2 bases from J; junction bases left unmatched: 6. Germline V gene lookup returns CDR1 LNHDA and CDR2 SQIVND (reference sequence). Concerning this clone: The antigen remains undetermined.

Collection occurred without any documented infections or immune events in donors. Source material: blood. This clonotype was obtained from a person between 18 and 75 years old in good health. This chain links TRBV19 with TRBJ1-5; the match to TRBD1 covers 8 bases. Here the CDR3 reads CASRTTGVGNQPQHF. The CDR3 bases are TGTGCCAGTAGGACGACAGGGGTGGGCAATCAGCCCCAGCATTTT.